This T cell receptor beta chain appears in the sequencing data of a study of CD8 T cells in Susac syndrome. With random hexamers, roughly 0.45 to 1 ug RNA was reverse transcribed. TCRdb redid the calling of the immunoSEQ multiplex PCR reads with MiXCR, one entry per CDR3 protein. The table records tens of thousands of distinct CDR3 sequences, 96% of them present only once. In germline, CDR1 is MGHDK, CDR2 SYGVNS. With V trimmed by 4 bases and J by 5 bases, 4 bases remained unmatched. This CDR3 is built from 14 residues. Source material: CD8+ T cells from PBMCs. The TCR sequence derives from a human donor with Susac syndrome. V is TRBV25-1 and J is TRBJ1-5; 8 bases map to TRBD1. DNA of the CDR3: TGTGCCAGCAGTGGGGCAGGGGGCCATCAGCCCCAGCATTTT. Encoded protein: CASSGAGGHQPQHF. The whole variable domain, filled in from reference TRBV25-1 and TRBJ1-5, reads EADIYQTPRYLVIGTGKKITLECSQTMGHDKMYWYQQDPGMELHLIHYSYGVNSTEKGDLSSESTVSRIRTEHFPLTLESARPSHTSQYLCASSGAGGHQPQHFGDGTRLSIL.